These 14 T cell receptor beta chains share one sample of origin, sequenced in a study of T-cell memory formation after mild COVID-19. TCRdb re-called the 5' RACE reads with MiXCR, one entry per CDR3 protein. The data show approximately 260,000 distinct CDR3 sequences, under 20% seen once. Sample: PBMCs or a T cell subset sorted from them (not recorded which). The receptors originated from a man between 18 and 29 years old who had mild COVID-19 (a few samples of this study predate the infection). Cell type and time point are not known.

This clonotype was detected only a few times. The V and J genes are TRBV6-6 and TRBJ1-4, with a weak D call TRBD1 (6 bases). CDR1 is MNHNY and CDR2 is SVGAGI in the germline V gene (reference sequence). V was shortened by 4 bases and J by 7 bases, with 16 bases between the two germline ends. The CDR3 is 15 residues long. CDR3 nucleotides: TGTGCCAGCAGTTCGACGGGGGCGAATAGTGAAAAACTGTTTTTT. Protein sequence: CASSSTGANSEKLFF.

The rearrangement uses TRBV6-2 or TRBV6-3 and TRBJ1-2, with D possibly being TRBD1 (5 bases). V was clipped by 5 bases and J by 4 bases, with 11 bases between them. The germline CDR1 and CDR2 sequences are MNHEY and SVGEGT. This CDR3 has 13 amino acids. CDR3 loop: CASSEQVVYGYTF. The CDR3 DNA is TGTGCCAGCAGTGAACAGGTCGTCTATGGCTACACCTTC.

The chain couples TRBV4-3 to TRBJ2-3; tentatively, D is TRBD2 (6 bases). CDR3 length equals 18 residues. Germline values: CDR1 LGHNA, CDR2 YSLEER. Deletions cut 0 bases from V and 6 bases from J, with 22 bases between. The CDR3 bases are TGCGCCAGCAGCCAAGACGGATATAGCGGTGGCGGCCTGGATACGCAGTATTTT. This codes for CASSQDGYSGGGLDTQYF.

This clonotype came up once. The chain recombines TRBV29-1 with TRBJ1-3; D ambiguous. The CDR3 contains 14 residues. Germline CDR1 and CDR2: SQVTM and ANQGSEA. Trimming stripped 4 bases from V and 3 bases from J, with 13 bases between. The DNA of the CDR3 is TGCAGCGTTGGTCAGGCCTCACTTGGAAACACCATATATTTT. This sequence encodes CSVGQASLGNTIYF. Combining the CDR3 with reference TRBV29-1 and TRBJ1-3 gives the whole variable domain SAVISQKPSRDICQRGTSLTIQCQVDSQVTMMFWYRQQPGQSLTLIATANQGSEATYESGFVIDKFPISRPNLTFSTLTVSNMSPEDSSIYLCSVGQASLGNTIYFGEGSWLTVV.

The chain uses TRBV7-8 and TRBJ2-3, with unresolved D. CDR3 length: 13 residues. Trimming stripped 1 base from V and 6 bases from J, with 8 bases between. Germline V gene data show CDR1 as SGHVS and CDR2 as FQNEAQ. The CDR3 DNA is TGTGCCAGCAGCTTAGGAGTAGGGGATACGCAGTATTTT. Its protein product is CASSLGVGDTQYF.

This clonotype occurred many times. The rearrangement links TRBV5-5 to TRBJ2-5, with a tentative D call TRBD1 (5 bases). V gave up 1 base and J gave up 3 bases, with 13 bases separating them. This CDR3 contains 15 residues. Looked up from germline, CDR1 is SGHKS and CDR2 is YYEKEE (reference sequence). CDR3 DNA: TGTGCCAGCAGCTTGAGAGAAGGGGAAAAAGAGACCCAGTACTTC. This codes for CASSLREGEKETQYF.

CDR3 amino acids: CSVWGANEQFF. CDR3 in DNA: TGCAGCGTTTGGGGGGCCAATGAGCAGTTCTTC. The chain is built from TRBV29-1 and TRBJ2-1; D is tentatively TRBD1 or TRBD2 (6 bases each). The CDR3 consists of 11 residues. Germline CDR1 reads SQVTM; CDR2 reads ANQGSEA. The V gene lost 5 bases and the J gene lost 6 bases, with 8 bases spanning the gap.

Comments on this clonotype: This is likely a read error, given that the CDR3 carries no conserved phenylalanine or tryptophan at its end. This chain uses TRBV24-1 with TRBJ1-5; D gene ambiguous. This CDR3 has 13 residues. V was pared by 5 bases and J by 7 bases, with 11 bases between. The germline gives CDR1 KGHDR, CDR2 SFDVKD. CDR3 DNA sequence: TGTGCCACCAGTGGTAGCGGGGAACAGCCCCAGCATTTA. This encodes CATSGSGEQPQHL.

This clonotype was counted between two and nine times. The chain uses TRBV6-6 and TRBJ1-6, with TRBD1 matching over 8 bases. The CDR3 loop spans 16 amino acids. From germline, CDR1 is MNHNY and CDR2 SVGAGI (reference sequence). V lost 0 bases and J lost 7; bases outside the gene matches: 5. Here the CDR3 reads CASSYSTGVLNSPLHF. CDR3 in DNA: TGTGCCAGCAGTTACTCGACAGGGGTACTCAATTCACCCCTCCACTTT.

The rearrangement joins TRBV6-2 or TRBV6-3 to TRBJ1-1, with 7 bases lining up with TRBD1. V gave up 6 bases and J gave up 1 base; unmatched junction bases: 5. This CDR3 is 14 amino acids long. Germline assignment: CDR1 MNHEY and CDR2 SVGEGT. CDR3 region: CASSWGTENTEAFF. The CDR3 DNA follows: TGTGCCAGCAGCTGGGGGACAGAGAACACTGAAGCTTTCTTT.

This clonotype occurred a few times. The chain recombines TRBV28 with TRBJ1-4; D is uncertain. Between the trimmed V and J ends, which lost 6 bases and 2 bases, there was a span of 10 bases. The CDR3 has 14 residues. Germline CDR1 reads MDHEN; CDR2 reads SYDVKM. In nucleotides, the CDR3 is TGTGCCAGCAGCCGCTTTTCGACTAATGAAAAACTGTTTTTT. This sequence encodes CASSRFSTNEKLFF.

The rearrangement uses TRBV10-1 and TRBJ2-7; TRBD2 is a possible D gene (5 bases). Germline assignment: CDR1 WNHNN and CDR2 SYGVQD (reference sequence). Trimming left V 10 bases short and J 4 bases short, with 14 bases between. This CDR3 comprises 12 residues. The CDR3 DNA follows: TGCGCCATCCCTAAAGAGGGTTACGAGCAGTACGTC. Translation: CAIPKEGYEQYV.

This clonotype was seen a few times. This clone may be a read error of a much larger clone one base away. The CDR3 nucleotides are TGCAGTGCTAGAAGTAGCGGGGACACCGGGGAGCTGATTTTT. It is translated as CSARSSGDTGELIF. The rearrangement uses TRBV20-1 and TRBJ2-2; 8 bases map to TRBD2. The germline gives CDR1 DFQATT, CDR2 SNEGSKA (reference sequence). The CDR3 has 14 amino acids.

The V gene is TRBV5-1, the J gene TRBJ2-4; D is perhaps TRBD1 or TRBD2 (6 bases each). Per germline, CDR1 SGHRS and CDR2 YFSETQ. CDR3 length: 16 residues. Deletions cut 4 bases from V and 7 bases from J, with 21 bases between. CDR3 in amino acids: CASSAMGAGPINIQYF. CDR3 DNA sequence: TGCGCCAGCAGCGCCATGGGGGCGGGGCCCATTAACATTCAGTACTTC.